The subject of this entry is one T cell receptor beta chain. This sample was taken from a study of blood T cell repertoires in COVID-19. Produced via immunoSEQ multiplex PCR; TCRdb's table is partial and in-frame only. Among over 150,000 clones listed, about 85% were seen once. Germline CDR1 SGHVS, CDR2 FQNEAQ. The CDR3 is 15 residues long. Trimming removed 5 bases from V and 5 bases from J; junction bases left unmatched: 6. The Seattle patients joined while their infection was active and were tracked longitudinally afterward. Sequenced material: peripheral blood. The rearrangement links TRBV7-8 to TRBJ1-4; TRBD1 aligns across 9 bases. The clonotype originates from a man aged 55 to 70 with COVID-19, enrolled during active disease. CDR3: CASSRTGARNEKLFF. Here the CDR3 DNA reads TGTGCCAGCAGCCGGACAGGGGCGAGGAATGAAAAACTGTTTTTT.